Below, 8 T cell receptor beta chains from the same sample are listed, as sequenced in a study of radiotherapy plus CTLA-4 blockade in lung cancer. Measured with immunoSEQ multiplex PCR; TCRdb has only the in-frame clones, and not every one. The data hold approximately 100,000 clones, with 75% to 90% observed a single time. Sample: peripheral blood, taken from a patient treated with radiotherapy plus ipilimumab. The receptors stem from a human donor with non-small cell lung cancer who had a partial response to radiotherapy plus ipilimumab.

This clone was detected only once. In DNA form, the CDR3 reads TGTGCCAGCATCACTAGTGGGGGGGAATGGACCACTGAAGCTTTCTTT. This encodes CASITSGGEWTTEAFF. This sequence joins TRBV28 and TRBJ1-1; D may be TRBD1 (5 bases). From germline, CDR1 is MDHEN and CDR2 SYDVKM. Trimming cost V 7 bases and J 4 bases, with 22 bases left between them. The CDR3 runs 16 residues.

V usage is TRBV28 and J usage is TRBJ2-5, with D possibly matching TRBD1 (6 bases). V dropped 1 base and J dropped 7 bases, with 16 bases sitting between them. The CDR3 totals 15 residues. CDR1 is MDHEN and CDR2 is SYDVKM in the germline V gene. The CDR3 DNA follows: TGTGCCAGCAGTTTATCTTTGGACAGCTTAGTGACCCAGTACTTC. This encodes CASSLSLDSLVTQYF.

This clone appeared a single time. The V gene is TRBV5-1, the J gene TRBJ2-3; TRBD2 is a possible D gene (7 bases). The CDR3 has 17 amino acids. In germline, CDR1 is SGHRS, CDR2 YFSETQ. V shed 4 bases and J shed 0 bases, with 18 bases lying between them. Here the CDR3 reads CASSGGGGSWSTDTQYF. DNA of the CDR3: TGCGCCAGCAGCGGGGGGGGCGGGAGTTGGAGCACAGATACGCAGTATTTT.

The rearrangement joins TRBV2 to TRBJ2-5; D perhaps matches TRBD2 (6 bases). V lost 10 bases, J lost 3 bases, and 12 bases lay in between. The germline V gene has CDR1 SNHLY and CDR2 FYNNEI. The CDR3 length is 12 residues. CDR3 sequence: CATLRGKETQYF. The CDR3 DNA follows: TGTGCCACACTCCGCGGGAAAGAGACCCAGTACTTC.

As concerns this clone: A much larger clone differs by one base, so this may be a read error. The chain recombines TRBV28 with TRBJ2-7, with D possibly TRBD1 on 6 matching bases. CDR3 length: 12 amino acids. V dropped 4 bases and J dropped 3 bases, with 7 bases sitting between them. The germline V gene has CDR1 MDHEN and CDR2 SYDVKM. The CDR3 DNA is TGTGCCAGCAGTTCGGACAGCTACGAGCAGTACTTC. Protein: CASSSDSYEQYF.

This CDR3 is CASSVGDSYEQYF. The CDR3 DNA reads TGTGCCAGCAGTGTGGGAGACTCCTACGAGCAGTACTTC. The rearrangement joins TRBV2 to TRBJ2-7; TRBD2 is a possible D gene (5 bases). The CDR3 sequence is 13 residues long. The germline V gene has CDR1 SNHLY and CDR2 FYNNEI. Trimming pared 4 bases from V and 0 bases from J, leaving 7 bases between.

The rearrangement uses TRBV7-8 and TRBJ1-1; D uncertain. The CDR3 covers 14 residues. Germline CDR1 and CDR2: SGHVS and FQNEAQ. V was trimmed by 0 bases and J by 0 bases, leaving 5 bases between them. The CDR3 loop reads CASSLATLNTEAFF. CDR3 DNA sequence: TGTGCCAGCAGCTTAGCGACTCTGAACACTGAAGCTTTCTTT.

The chain has TRBV9 and TRBJ2-5; D is perhaps TRBD2 (6 bases). V was shortened by 0 bases and J by 0 bases, with 12 bases between the two germline ends. This CDR3 spans 16 amino acids. Germline CDR1 SGDLS, CDR2 YYNGEE. In DNA, the CDR3 is TGTGCCAGCAGCGTAGGGGGACTCCCTCACCAAGAGACCCAGTACTTC. It yields the protein CASSVGGLPHQETQYF.